The entry below describes one TCR beta chain. Antigen unknown. V was trimmed by 4 bases and J by 6 bases, leaving 31 bases between them. This CDR3 is 19 amino acids long. Per germline, CDR1 SGHDN and CDR2 FVKESK. The naive CD8 fraction comprised CD45RO-negative cells positively selected for CCR7 and excluded terminally differentiated effector memory CD45RA+ cells. Nashville, Tennessee was home to all donors, who were Caucasian adults. These data are taken from a study of shared clonotypes between healthy human individuals. Study conclusions and caveats: Generally, naive subsets (rather than memory subsets) showed larger estimated richness.

Sequencing used immunoSEQ multiplex PCR; TCRdb keeps in-frame clones, though not all of them. The sample has some 580,000 clones, about 98% seen once. This clonotype was sampled from a man aged 25-45 years in good health. The sample taken for sequencing was naive CD8+ T cells sorted from blood. The chain recombines TRBV14 with TRBJ2-7; possible D gene TRBD2, 6 bases. The CDR3 DNA sequence: TGTGCCAGCAGCCCTGGAGGGGACCGCGTTTCGTCCCCTTTGCGCGAGCAGTACTTC. It translates to CASSPGGDRVSSPLREQYF.